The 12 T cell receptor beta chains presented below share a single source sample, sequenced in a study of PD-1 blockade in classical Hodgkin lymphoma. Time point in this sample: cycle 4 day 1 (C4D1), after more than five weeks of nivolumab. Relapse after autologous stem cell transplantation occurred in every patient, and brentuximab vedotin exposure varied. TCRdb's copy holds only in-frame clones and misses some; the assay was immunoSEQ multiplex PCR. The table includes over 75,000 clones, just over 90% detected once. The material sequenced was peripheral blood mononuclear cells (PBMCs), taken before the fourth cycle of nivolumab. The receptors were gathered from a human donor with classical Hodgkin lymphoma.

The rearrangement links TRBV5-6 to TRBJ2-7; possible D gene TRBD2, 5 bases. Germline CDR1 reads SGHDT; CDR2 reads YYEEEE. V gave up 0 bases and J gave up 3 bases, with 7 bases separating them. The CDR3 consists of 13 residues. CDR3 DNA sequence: TGTGCCAGCAGCTTGGCCGGACTCTACGAGCAGTACTTC. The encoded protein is CASSLAGLYEQYF.

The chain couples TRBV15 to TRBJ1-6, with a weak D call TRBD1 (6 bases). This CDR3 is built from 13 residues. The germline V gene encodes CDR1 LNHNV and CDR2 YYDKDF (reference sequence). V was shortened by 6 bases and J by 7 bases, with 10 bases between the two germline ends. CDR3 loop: CATSAGVNSPLHF. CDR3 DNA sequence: TGTGCCACCAGTGCAGGGGTCAATTCACCCCTCCACTTT.

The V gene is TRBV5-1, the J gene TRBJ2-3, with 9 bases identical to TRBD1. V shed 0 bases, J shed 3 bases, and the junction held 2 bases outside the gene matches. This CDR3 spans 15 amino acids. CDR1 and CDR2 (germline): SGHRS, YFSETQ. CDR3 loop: CASSLGGTGTDTQYF. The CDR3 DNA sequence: TGCGCCAGCAGCTTGGGAGGGACAGGGACAGATACGCAGTATTTT.

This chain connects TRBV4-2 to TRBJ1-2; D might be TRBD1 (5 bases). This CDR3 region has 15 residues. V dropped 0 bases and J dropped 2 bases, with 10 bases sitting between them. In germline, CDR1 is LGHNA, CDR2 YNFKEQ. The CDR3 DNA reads TGTGCCAGCAGCCAAGAGTACAGGACCAACTATGGCTACACCTTC. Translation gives CASSQEYRTNYGYTF.

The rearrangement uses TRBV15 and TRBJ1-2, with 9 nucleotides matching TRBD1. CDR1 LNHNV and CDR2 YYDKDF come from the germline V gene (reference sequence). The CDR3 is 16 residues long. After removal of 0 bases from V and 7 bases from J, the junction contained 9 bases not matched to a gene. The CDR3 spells CATSRDFGQGITGYTF. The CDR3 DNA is TGTGCCACCAGCAGAGATTTTGGACAGGGGATTACTGGCTACACCTTC.

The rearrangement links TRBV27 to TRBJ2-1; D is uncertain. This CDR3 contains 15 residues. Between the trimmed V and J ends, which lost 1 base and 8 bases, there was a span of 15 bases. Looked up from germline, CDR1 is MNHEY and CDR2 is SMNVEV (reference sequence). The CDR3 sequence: CASSLLDAPFDEQFF. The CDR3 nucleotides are TGTGCCAGCAGTTTATTGGACGCCCCGTTCGATGAGCAGTTCTTC.

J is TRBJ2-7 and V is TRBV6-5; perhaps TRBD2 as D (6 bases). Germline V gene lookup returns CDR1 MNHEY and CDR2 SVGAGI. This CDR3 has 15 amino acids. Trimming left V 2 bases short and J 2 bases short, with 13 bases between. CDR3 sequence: CASSYPRGLAYEQYF. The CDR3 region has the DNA TGTGCCAGCAGTTACCCCCGGGGGTTGGCCTACGAGCAGTACTTC.

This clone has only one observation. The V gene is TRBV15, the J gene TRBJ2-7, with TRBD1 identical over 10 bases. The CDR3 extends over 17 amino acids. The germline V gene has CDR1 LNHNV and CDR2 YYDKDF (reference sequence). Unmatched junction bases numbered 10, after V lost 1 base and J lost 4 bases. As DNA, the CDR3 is TGTGCCACCAGCAGAGTAAGGGGACAGGGGTTCTCTTACGAGCAGTACTTC. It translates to CATSRVRGQGFSYEQYF.

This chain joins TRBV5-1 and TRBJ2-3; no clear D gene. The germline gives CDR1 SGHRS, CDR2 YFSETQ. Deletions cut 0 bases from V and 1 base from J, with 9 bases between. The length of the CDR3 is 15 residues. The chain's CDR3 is CASSLAQVGTDTQYF. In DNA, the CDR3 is TGCGCCAGCAGCTTGGCTCAGGTTGGCACAGATACGCAGTATTTT.

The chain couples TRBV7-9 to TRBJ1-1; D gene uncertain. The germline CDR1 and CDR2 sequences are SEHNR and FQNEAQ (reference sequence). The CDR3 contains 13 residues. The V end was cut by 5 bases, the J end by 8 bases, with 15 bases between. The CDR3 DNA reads TGTGCCAGCAGCCTAAAGTCATCGCCAGAAGCTTTCTTT. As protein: CASSLKSSPEAFF.

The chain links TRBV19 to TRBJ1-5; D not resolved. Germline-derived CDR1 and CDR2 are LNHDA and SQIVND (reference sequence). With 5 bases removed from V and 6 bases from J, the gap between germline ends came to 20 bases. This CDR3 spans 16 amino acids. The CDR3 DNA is TGTGCCAGTAGTTCCGGGGTAATCGGTCGGGGTCAGCCCCAGCATTTT. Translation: CASSSGVIGRGQPQHF.

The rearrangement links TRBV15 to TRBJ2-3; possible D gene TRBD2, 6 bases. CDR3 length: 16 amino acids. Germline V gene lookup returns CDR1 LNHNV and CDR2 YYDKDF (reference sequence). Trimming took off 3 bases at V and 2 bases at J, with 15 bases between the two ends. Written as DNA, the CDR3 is TGTGCCACCAGCAGCGACCGGCGGGGCCCCACAGATACGCAGTATTTT. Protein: CATSSDRRGPTDTQYF.